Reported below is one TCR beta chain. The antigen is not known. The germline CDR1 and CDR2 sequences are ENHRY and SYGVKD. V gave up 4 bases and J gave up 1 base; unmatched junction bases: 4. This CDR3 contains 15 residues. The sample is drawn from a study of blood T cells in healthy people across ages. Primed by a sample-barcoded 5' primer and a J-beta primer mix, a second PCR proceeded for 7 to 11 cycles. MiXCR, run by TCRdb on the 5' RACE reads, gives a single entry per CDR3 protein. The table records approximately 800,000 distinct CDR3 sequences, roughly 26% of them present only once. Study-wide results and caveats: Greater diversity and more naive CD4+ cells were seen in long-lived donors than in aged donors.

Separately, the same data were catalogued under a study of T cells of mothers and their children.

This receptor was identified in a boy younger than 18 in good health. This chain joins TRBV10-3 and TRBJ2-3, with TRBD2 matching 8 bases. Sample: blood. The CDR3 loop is CAISGGRGGTDTQYF. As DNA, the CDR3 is TGTGCCATCAGTGGAGGGCGGGGGGGCACAGATACGCAGTATTTT.